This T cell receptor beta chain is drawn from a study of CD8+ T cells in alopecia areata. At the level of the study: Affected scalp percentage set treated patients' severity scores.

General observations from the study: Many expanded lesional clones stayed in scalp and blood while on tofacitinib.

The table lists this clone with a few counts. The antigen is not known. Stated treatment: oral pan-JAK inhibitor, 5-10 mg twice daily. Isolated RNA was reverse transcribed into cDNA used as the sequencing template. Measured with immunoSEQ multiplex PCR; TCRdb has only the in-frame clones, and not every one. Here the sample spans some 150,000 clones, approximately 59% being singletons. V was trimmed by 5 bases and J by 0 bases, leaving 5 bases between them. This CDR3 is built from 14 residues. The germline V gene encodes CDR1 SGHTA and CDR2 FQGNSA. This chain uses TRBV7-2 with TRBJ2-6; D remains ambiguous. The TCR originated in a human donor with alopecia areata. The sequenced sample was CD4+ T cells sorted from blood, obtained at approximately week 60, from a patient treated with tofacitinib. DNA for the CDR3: TGTGCCAGCAGCCAATTCTCTGGGGCCAACGTCCTGACTTTC. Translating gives CASSQFSGANVLTF.